Listed below are T cell receptor beta chains from one sample, sequenced in a study of CD8+CD57+ T cells in acquired aplastic anemia. TCRdb called the reads again in MiXCR, with one record for every CDR3 protein. The profile shows about 58,000 distinct CDR3 sequences, about 56% of them singletons. Sample: sorted CD4+, CD8+, or CD8+CD57+ T cells (not recorded which) from PBMCs. The source is a human donor with aplastic anemia. Both conserved end residues are part of each CDR3. The D gene is left open where the match is weak. Part of the rows lack a size; the others show once, few, many or a class for expanded clones.

CATSGTGGYEQYF TGTGCCACCAGCGGGACAGGTGGCTACGAGCAGTACTTC TRBV15 - TRBD1 TRBJ2-7
CASTQPGFGEQYF TGTGCCAGCACCCAACCGGGGTTCGGCGAGCAGTACTTC TRBV2 - - TRBJ2-7
CASSVGLAGGPVDEQYF TGTGCCAGCAGCGTGGGACTAGCGGGGGGGCCAGTGGACGAGCAGTACTTC TRBV7-2 - TRBD2 TRBJ2-7
CASSPGRGTAYGYTF TGTGCCAGCAGCCCGGGTCGCGGGACAGCCTATGGCTACACCTTC TRBV13 many TRBD1 TRBJ1-2
CASSLGSNGILYGYTF TGTGCCAGCAGCTTGGGTAGCAATGGGATCCTCTATGGCTACACCTTC TRBV5-6 - - TRBJ1-2
CASSDGTGWYEQYF TGTGCCAGCAGTGATGGGACAGGTTGGTACGAGCAGTACTTC TRBV25-1 - TRBD1 TRBJ2-7
CASSWTGLDNYGYTF TGTGCCAGTAGCTGGACAGGGCTCGATAACTATGGCTACACCTTC TRBV19 medium-sized TRBD1 TRBJ1-2
CATKGQGGYGYTF TGTGCCACCAAGGGACAGGGGGGCTATGGCTACACCTTC TRBV2 - TRBD1 TRBJ1-2
CATSRAAGRVGETQYF TGTGCCACCAGCAGGGCGGCCGGGAGGGTAGGAGAGACCCAGTACTTC TRBV15 few TRBD2 TRBJ2-5
CSARGLRASYGYTF TGCAGTGCTAGAGGGCTCAGGGCTAGTTATGGCTACACCTTC TRBV20-1 few - TRBJ1-2
CASSVGAGSRDEQYF TGTGCCAGCAGCGTAGGCGCGGGGTCCCGGGACGAGCAGTACTTC TRBV9 - - TRBJ2-7
CASSPQTHSYNSPLHF TGTGCCAGCAGCCCGCAGACTCACTCCTATAATTCACCCCTCCACTTT TRBV9 once - TRBJ1-6
CSVGRGQPNYGYTF TGCAGCGTTGGCAGGGGCCAACCTAACTACGGCTACACCTTC TRBV29-1 - - TRBJ1-2
CASSFDRGINEQYF TGTGCCAGCAGCTTCGACAGGGGAATTAACGAGCAGTACTTC TRBV7-8 - TRBD1 TRBJ2-7
CASSYRGHNQPQHF TGTGCCAGCAGTTACAGGGGACACAATCAGCCCCAGCATTTT TRBV6-6 many - TRBJ1-5
CASSLGVGSYEQYF TGTGCCAGCAGTTTGGGGGTGGGGTCCTACGAGCAGTACTTC TRBV2 - - TRBJ2-7
CSVDETGQGVDEQYF TGCAGCGTTGATGAGACGGGACAGGGTGTGGACGAGCAGTACTTC TRBV29-1 - TRBD1 TRBJ2-7
CASSLSGNGYTF TGTGCCAGCAGTTTGTCAGGTAACGGCTACACCTTC TRBV6-5 few - TRBJ1-2
CASSWGGGTQPQHF TGTGCCAGCAGCTGGGGTGGGGGTACTCAGCCCCAGCATTTT TRBV5-5 many - TRBJ1-5
CASIPMIGGTASNQPQHF TGTGCCAGTATCCCCATGATTGGTGGGACAGCCAGCAATCAGCCCCAGCATTTT TRBV19 - TRBD1 TRBJ1-5